These T cell receptor beta chains were read from a single sample in a study of cytomegalovirus exposure and HLA in healthy donors. Here immunoSEQ multiplex PCR was the method, and the copy in TCRdb shows in-frame clones only, minus some. Counted here are roughly 150,000 clones, approximately 80% occurring once; the ten biggest clones make up around 15%. The sequenced material came from PBMCs. Source of these receptors: a woman between 40 and 55 years old in good health and CMV-seronegative. Each CDR3 is given with its conserved first and last residue. D genes are given only for firm matches. Expanded clones get a size class; other rows say once, few or many, or leave the size out.

V,D,J,size,DNA,CDR3
TRBV4-2,TRBD2,TRBJ2-7,-,TGTGCCAGCAGCCAATACTATGCGGGGGGAACCTACGAGCAGTACTTC,CASSQYYAGGTYEQYF
TRBV28,TRBD1,TRBJ1-5,-,TGTGCCAGCAGCCCTCAGGACAGGGGAGGCAATCAGCCCCAGCATTTT,CASSPQDRGGNQPQHF
TRBV7-6,TRBD2,TRBJ2-7,once,TGTGCCAGCAGCCCCGCGCGTGAGCGGGAGTACGAGCAGTACTTC,CASSPAREREYEQYF
TRBV28,TRBD1,TRBJ1-5,-,TGTGCCAGCAGCCAACAGGGGGGCAATCAGCCCCAGCATTTT,CASSQQGGNQPQHF
TRBV7-9,-,TRBJ2-1,-,TGTGCCAGCCGAACAGTATACAATGAGCAGTTCTTC,CASRTVYNEQFF
TRBV19,TRBD1,TRBJ1-2,-,TGTGCCAGCCCCCCGACAGGGGTCGGCTATGGCTACACCTTC,CASPPTGVGYGYTF
TRBV7-9,-,TRBJ2-3,few,TGTGCCAGCAGCCAACTAGCGCAGTATTTT,CASSQLAQYF
TRBV11-2,-,TRBJ1-1,-,TGTGCCAGCAGCTTAGGGGGTCTCAGGGGATGGGGAACTGAAGCTTTCTTT,CASSLGGLRGWGTEAFF
TRBV18,-,TRBJ2-7,once,TGTGCCAGCTCCCGCACTAGCTACGAGCAGTACTTC,CASSRTSYEQYF
TRBV7-9,-,TRBJ1-2,-,TGTGCCAGCAGCTTAGCTTTCGGGGGAGACTATGGCTACACCTTC,CASSLAFGGDYGYTF
TRBV7-8,-,TRBJ1-1,-,TGTGCCAGCAGCCCGCCCCGGGACACTGAAGCTTTCTTT,CASSPPRDTEAFF
TRBV6-6,-,TRBJ2-5,-,TGTGCCAGCAGTTACGCGAGGTCTCTGGAAGAGCAGTACTTC,CASSYARSLEEQYF
TRBV4-3,TRBD1,TRBJ1-5,-,TGCGCCAGCAGCCGCCGACAGGGTCAATCGCCCCAGCATTTT,CASSRRQGQSPQHF
TRBV5-1,-,TRBJ2-1,-,TGCGCCAACAACGACATCTCTGATGAGCAGTTCTTC,CANNDISDEQFF
TRBV18,-,TRBJ2-7,-,TGTGCCAGCTCACCACCGTCCGAGAGGGACGAGCAGTACTTC,CASSPPSERDEQYF
TRBV20-1,-,TRBJ2-3,-,TGCAGTGCTCATACAGATACGCAGTATTTT,CSAHTDTQYF
TRBV18,TRBD2,TRBJ2-7,-,TGTGCCAGCTCACCACCCCTTCAGCGGGGTTCCTACGAGCAGTACTTC,CASSPPLQRGSYEQYF
TRBV23-1,-,TRBJ2-7,few,TGCGCCAGCAGTCCGCGGAAAGCCTACGAGCAGTACTTC,CASSPRKAYEQYF
TRBV28,-,TRBJ1-5,-,TGTGCCAGCAGTTGGGGCAAAGGGAAGCAGCCCCAGCATTTT,CASSWGKGKQPQHF
TRBV7-9,TRBD1,TRBJ1-1,-,TGTTCCAGCAGTTCTACAACCGGGGACAGGTTTTTAACTGAAGCTTTCTTT,CSSSSTTGDRFLTEAFF
TRBV7-2,-,TRBJ2-3,once,TGTGCCAGCAGCTTAGTGGGTCGAACAGATGCGCAGTATTTT,CASSLVGRTDAQYF
TRBV9,TRBD2,TRBJ2-7,-,TGTGCCAGCAGCTTATGGACTAGCTCCTACGAGCAGTACTTC,CASSLWTSSYEQYF
TRBV27,TRBD2,TRBJ2-1,-,TGTGCCAGCAGTCCGTGGACTAGTCGGCGCTACAATGAGCAGTTCTTC,CASSPWTSRRYNEQFF
TRBV6-6,TRBD1,TRBJ2-2,once,TGTGCCAGCAGAGGGGGCGTCGGCGGGGAGCTGTTTTTT,CASRGGVGGELFF
TRBV19,TRBD1,TRBJ1-1,-,TGTGCCAGTAGTAGGGGACAGGGTACTCCAGGGGACACTGAAGCTTTCTTT,CASSRGQGTPGDTEAFF
TRBV6-1,TRBD2,TRBJ2-3,-,TGTGCCAGCAGTGAAGCTGGACTTATAGCGGGAAGCAATACGCAGTATTTT,CASSEAGLIAGSNTQYF
TRBV7-2,TRBD1,TRBJ2-7,-,TGTGCCAGCAGCCCGGGACAGCCCTACGAGCAGTACTTC,CASSPGQPYEQYF
TRBV19,TRBD2,TRBJ2-5,few,TGTGCCAGTAGTATTTCGGCGGGAGTCGGGCAAGAGACCCAGTACTTC,CASSISAGVGQETQYF
TRBV6-5,-,TRBJ1-5,-,TGTGCCAGCAGTTACGGGCAGGGGAATCAGCCCCAGCATTTT,CASSYGQGNQPQHF
TRBV11-2,-,TRBJ1-1,-,TGTGCCAGCAGCATTTACAGGAACACTGAAGCTTTCTTT,CASSIYRNTEAFF
TRBV15,-,TRBJ2-1,few,TGTGCCACCAGCAGAGGAGGGCAGTCAGGCAATGAGCAGTTCTTC,CATSRGGQSGNEQFF
TRBV7-9,-,TRBJ2-3,few,TGTGCCAGCAGCCTCACAGATACGCAGTATTTT,CASSLTDTQYF
TRBV19,TRBD1,TRBJ2-7,once,TGTGCCAGTAGTACCGGGACAGGGGCCAAGGGCGAGCAGTACTTC,CASSTGTGAKGEQYF
TRBV11-3,TRBD1,TRBJ2-7,-,TGTGCCAGCAGCTTAGTACAGGGGAAAACTTCCTACGAGCAGTACTTC,CASSLVQGKTSYEQYF
TRBV7-9,-,TRBJ1-1,-,TGTGCCAGCAGCGATCAACGCATAGACTGGGAGAAGGACACTGAAGCTTTCTTT,CASSDQRIDWEKDTEAFF
TRBV9,TRBD2,TRBJ2-7,-,TGTGCCAGCAGCGTACACCTCGGGACTAGCATGTACGAGCAGTACTTC,CASSVHLGTSMYEQYF
TRBV4-1,-,TRBJ2-3,-,TGCGCCAGCAGCCCGGGTTACGGAGATACGCAGTATTTT,CASSPGYGDTQYF
TRBV19,TRBD1,TRBJ1-6,-,TGTGCCAGTACCCTGACAGGGGGTTGGAATTCACCCCTCCACTTT,CASTLTGGWNSPLHF
TRBV28,TRBD1,TRBJ2-5,-,TGTGCCAGCAGGACAGGGGGGACGGGGGAGACCCAGTACTTC,CASRTGGTGETQYF
TRBV11-2,TRBD1,TRBJ2-5,-,TGTGCCAGCAGCCACGGTACAGGGGGCGCACAAGAGACCCAGTACTTC,CASSHGTGGAQETQYF
TRBV4-3,TRBD2,TRBJ2-3,once,TGCGCCAGCAGCCGTGGGACTAGCGGGACCACAGATACGCAGTATTTT,CASSRGTSGTTDTQYF
TRBV6-6,-,TRBJ1-5,-,TGTGCCAGCAGTTACGGCAGCGCTTATCAGCCCCAGCATTTT,CASSYGSAYQPQHF
TRBV7-2,-,TRBJ2-1,-,TGTGCCAGCAGCCCTTCGACTAGTCCCTACAATGAGCAGTTCTTC,CASSPSTSPYNEQFF
TRBV7-9,-,TRBJ1-1,-,TGTGCCAGCACACGACAGGTGACCAGGGAAGCTTTCTTT,CASTRQVTREAFF
TRBV5-1,-,TRBJ1-1,once,TGCGCCAGCAGCTTGGGGGGGCAGGGAAGCTCGAACACTGAAGCTTTCTTT,CASSLGGQGSSNTEAFF
TRBV5-4,TRBD1,TRBJ1-5,-,TGTGCCAGCAGCTTGGGAACAGGGGAGAATCAGCCCCAGCATTTT,CASSLGTGENQPQHF
TRBV30,-,TRBJ2-7,-,TGTGCCTGGAGTGTATTGGGGGCAGGGTATTACGAGCAGTACTTC,CAWSVLGAGYYEQYF